These T cell receptor beta chains were read from a single sample in a study of blood T cell repertoires in COVID-19. The table came from immunoSEQ multiplex PCR; TCRdb's copy has only in-frame clones and leaves some out. The sample holds about 200,000 clones; less than 85% are singletons and the top ten take around 5.8%. The sequencing input was peripheral blood. These receptors all come from a woman aged 65 to 85 with acute or convalescent COVID-19. CDR3s include the opening cysteine and the closing phenylalanine or tryptophan. D genes are given only for firm matches. A row's size may be missing; if present it is once, few, many or a size class.

clone_size: .; d_call: TRBD2; j_call: TRBJ2-1; v_call: TRBV9; cdr3_aa: CASSVAGGPFEQFF; cdr3_nt: TGTGCCAGCAGCGTAGCGGGGGGGCCATTTGAGCAGTTCTTC
clone_size: .; d_call: .; j_call: TRBJ2-5; v_call: TRBV10-3; cdr3_aa: CAISAQGQETQYF; cdr3_nt: TGTGCCATCAGTGCCCAGGGTCAAGAGACCCAGTACTTC
clone_size: few; d_call: TRBD2; j_call: TRBJ2-2; v_call: TRBV5-4; cdr3_aa: CASSPPLSGRVNTGELFF; cdr3_nt: TGTGCCAGCAGCCCACCCCTAAGCGGGAGGGTTAACACCGGGGAGCTGTTTTTT
clone_size: .; d_call: TRBD1; j_call: TRBJ2-7; v_call: TRBV14; cdr3_aa: CASSRAGTGGTPRAYEQYF; cdr3_nt: TGTGCCAGCAGTCGAGCCGGGACAGGGGGTACCCCGCGGGCTTACGAGCAGTACTTC
clone_size: once; d_call: TRBD1; j_call: TRBJ2-1; v_call: TRBV10-3; cdr3_aa: CAIRGTGVYNEQFF; cdr3_nt: TGTGCCATCAGGGGGACAGGGGTATACAATGAGCAGTTCTTC
clone_size: .; d_call: TRBD1; j_call: TRBJ2-5; v_call: TRBV18; cdr3_aa: CASSPGTAEETQYF; cdr3_nt: TGTGCCAGCTCACCAGGGACAGCTGAAGAGACCCAGTACTTC
clone_size: once; d_call: TRBD2; j_call: TRBJ2-3; v_call: TRBV19; cdr3_aa: CASSMGAGGTDTQYF; cdr3_nt: TGTGCCAGTAGTATGGGAGCGGGAGGCACAGATACGCAGTATTTT
clone_size: .; d_call: .; j_call: TRBJ1-1; v_call: TRBV2; cdr3_aa: CASSGAVSDTEAFF; cdr3_nt: TGTGCCAGCAGTGGGGCCGTTTCGGACACTGAAGCTTTCTTT
clone_size: once; d_call: .; j_call: TRBJ1-2; v_call: TRBV3-1/TRBV3-2; cdr3_aa: CASSQDSGGYTF; cdr3_nt: TGTGCCAGCAGCCAAGATTCGGGAGGCTACACCTTC
clone_size: .; d_call: .; j_call: TRBJ2-5; v_call: TRBV5-6; cdr3_aa: CASSLKQGRETQYF; cdr3_nt: TGTGCCAGCAGCTTGAAACAGGGAAGGGAGACCCAGTACTTC
clone_size: .; d_call: .; j_call: TRBJ2-1; v_call: TRBV28; cdr3_aa: CASSQQGREQFF; cdr3_nt: TGTGCCAGCAGCCAACAGGGACGTGAGCAGTTCTTC
clone_size: .; d_call: .; j_call: TRBJ2-1; v_call: TRBV3-1/TRBV3-2; cdr3_aa: CASSRAGSYNEQFF; cdr3_nt: TGTGCCAGCAGCCGGGCAGGCTCCTACAATGAGCAGTTCTTC
clone_size: .; d_call: TRBD1; j_call: TRBJ2-7; v_call: TRBV29-1; cdr3_aa: CSVVNYGTGGDEQYF; cdr3_nt: TGCAGCGTTGTAAATTACGGGACAGGGGGCGACGAGCAGTACTTC
clone_size: .; d_call: TRBD2; j_call: TRBJ2-1; v_call: TRBV28; cdr3_aa: CASSFYPGLGGNEQFF; cdr3_nt: TGTGCCAGCAGTTTTTATCCGGGACTAGGGGGCAATGAGCAGTTCTTC
clone_size: few; d_call: TRBD2; j_call: TRBJ2-7; v_call: TRBV19; cdr3_aa: CASSMSTSGRTKQYF; cdr3_nt: TGTGCCAGTAGTATGAGTACTAGCGGGAGAACTAAGCAGTACTTC